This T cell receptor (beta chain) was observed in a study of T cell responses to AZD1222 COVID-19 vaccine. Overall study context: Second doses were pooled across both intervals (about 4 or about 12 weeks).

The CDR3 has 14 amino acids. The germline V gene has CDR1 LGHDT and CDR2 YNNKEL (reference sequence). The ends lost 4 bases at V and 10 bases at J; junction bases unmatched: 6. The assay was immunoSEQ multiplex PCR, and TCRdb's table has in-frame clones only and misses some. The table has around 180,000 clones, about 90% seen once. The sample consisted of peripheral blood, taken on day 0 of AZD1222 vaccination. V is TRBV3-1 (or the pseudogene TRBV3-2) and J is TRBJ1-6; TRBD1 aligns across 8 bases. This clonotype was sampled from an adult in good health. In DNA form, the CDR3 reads TGTGCCAGCAGCCCAGGACAGGGTGAATCACCCCTCCACTTT. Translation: CASSPGQGESPLHF.